This T cell receptor (beta chain) derives from a study of OX40 agonist ivuxolimab in advanced cancers. Study context: Patients with prior anti-PD-1, anti-PD-L1 or anti-CTLA-4 therapy were eligible; approximately 37% had some.

The CDR3 covers 17 residues. Unmatched junction bases numbered 8, after V lost 1 base and J lost 4 bases. Germline CDR1 reads MGHRA; CDR2 reads YSYEKL. Using immunoSEQ multiplex PCR, the repertoire was profiled, and TCRdb retains in-frame clones only, with some absent. Altogether over 65,000 clones are present, around 84% being singletons, with the ten largest covering 5.5% to 7.5%. Autoimmune disease history or systemic immunosuppression barred patients. Patients had blood sampled at baseline and again on cycle 4 day 1 and cycle 7 day 1. The clonotype comes from an adult with an advanced solid tumor such as melanoma, head and neck, liver or kidney cancer. The V and J genes are TRBV4-1 and TRBJ2-1; 9 bases align to TRBD1. Material: CD4+ or CD8+ T cells sorted from blood, obtained in a trial of the OX40 agonist ivuxolimab. CDR3 sequence: CASSQGRGTGRYNEQFF. CDR3 DNA sequence: TGCGCCAGCAGCCAAGGGAGGGGGACAGGGAGATACAATGAGCAGTTCTTC.